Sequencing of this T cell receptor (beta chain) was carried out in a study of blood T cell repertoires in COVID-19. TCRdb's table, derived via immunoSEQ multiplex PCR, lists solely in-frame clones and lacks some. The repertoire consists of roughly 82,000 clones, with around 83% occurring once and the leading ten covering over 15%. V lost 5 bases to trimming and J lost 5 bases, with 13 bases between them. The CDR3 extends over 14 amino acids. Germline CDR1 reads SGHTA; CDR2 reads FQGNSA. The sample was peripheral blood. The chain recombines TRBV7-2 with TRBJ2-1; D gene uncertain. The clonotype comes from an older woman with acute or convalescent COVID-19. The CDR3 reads CASSPSTVDNEQFF. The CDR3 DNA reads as TGTGCCAGCAGCCCTTCCACAGTGGACAATGAGCAGTTCTTC.